The 31 T cell receptor beta chains given below trace back to one sample, sequenced in a study of regulatory T cells in long-lasting Graves disease. iRepertoire HTBI primers and Arm-PCR of CDR3 regions built TCR beta libraries. In TCRdb, the multiplex PCR reads were re-called with MiXCR into one record per CDR3 protein. The data show some 500,000 distinct CDR3 sequences, approximately 13% seen once. The time point here: newly diagnosed GD, antithyroid drugs for less than 3 months. There was RNA extracted from PBMCs, and the TCR library was made from it. Separately, the same data were catalogued under a study of T cells in Graves' hyperthyroidism and ophthalmopathy.

The input for sequencing was peripheral blood mononuclear cells (PBMCs), taken at new diagnosis, from a patient treated with antithyroid drugs. These receptors all come from a man aged 25 to 40 with Graves disease.

This clonotype was seen at least ten times. The CDR3 DNA is TGTGCCAGCAGTTTGACAATGGACGCGCAGCCCCAGCATTTT. Translation: CASSLTMDAQPQHF. The chain couples TRBV7-2 to TRBJ1-5; no reliable D call. The germline gives CDR1 SGHTA, CDR2 FQGNSA. This CDR3 comprises 14 residues. Trimming removed 6 bases from V and 7 bases from J, with 16 bases in between. Supplemented by reference TRBV7-2 and TRBJ1-5, the full variable domain reads GAGVSQSPSNKVTEKGKDVELRCDPISGHTALYWYRQSLGQGLEFLIYFQGNSAPDKSGLPSDRFSAERTGGSVSTLTIQRTQQEDSAVYLCASSLTMDAQPQHFGDGTRLSIL.

This clonotype was observed many times. In DNA form, the CDR3 reads TGTGCCAGCACCACAGCGGGGACTAGCGGGAGTGGTGAGCAGTTCTTC. Its protein product is CASTTAGTSGSGEQFF. The chain employs TRBV2 and TRBJ2-1, with TRBD2 identical over 14 bases. V shed 7 bases, J shed 9 bases, and the junction held 11 bases outside the gene matches. CDR3 size: 16 residues. CDR1 and CDR2 from the germline V gene are SNHLY and FYNNEI. The full variable domain, its missing parts supplied by reference TRBV2 and TRBJ2-1, is EPEVTQTPSHQVTQMGQEVILRCVPISNHLYFYWYRQILGQKVEFLVSFYNNEISEKSEIFDDQFSVERPDGSNFTLKIRSTKLEDSAMYFCASTTAGTSGSGEQFFGPGTRLTVL.

This clonotype came up a few times. This chain connects TRBV19 to TRBJ2-5; D is undetermined. Trimming took off 3 bases at V and 5 bases at J, with 16 bases between the two ends. Germline V gives CDR1 LNHDA, CDR2 SQIVND (reference sequence). CDR3 length: 15 residues. The CDR3 here is CASSIRYGRTETQYF. CDR3 DNA sequence: TGTGCCAGTAGTATTCGGTACGGACGGACCGAGACCCAGTACTTC.

Many counts were recorded for this clonotype. The gene calls are TRBV18 and TRBJ1-1; tentative D call: TRBD1 (5 bases). The length of the CDR3 is 13 residues. Trimming took 1 base from V and 5 from J, leaving 8 bases between them. CDR1 KGHSH and CDR2 LQKENI come from the germline V gene. DNA for the CDR3: TGTGCCAGCTCACCACGGGGGGAGACTGAAGCTTTCTTT. Its protein product is CASSPRGETEAFF.

This clonotype appeared many times. The chain combines TRBV6-2 or TRBV6-3 with TRBJ2-7; D unresolved. CDR3 length: 15 residues. Looked up from germline, CDR1 is MNHEY and CDR2 is SVGEGT. V was trimmed by 2 bases and J by 2 bases, leaving 13 bases between them. The CDR3 coding sequence is TGTGCCAGCAGTTACCGGTCCAATGGCCCCTACGAGCAGTACTTC. Its protein is CASSYRSNGPYEQYF.

The J gene is TRBJ1-1, the V gene TRBV18; D remains ambiguous. CDR1 is KGHSH and CDR2 is LQKENI in the germline V gene. This CDR3 is built from 15 residues. The germline V and J ends were trimmed by 6 bases and 4 bases, with 18 bases remaining between them. Written as DNA, the CDR3 is TGTGCCAGCTCTCCCCAATCCGGGCGGAGCACTGAAGCTTTCTTT. Translation gives CASSPQSGRSTEAFF. Full variable domain (outside the CDR3, taken from reference TRBV18 and TRBJ1-1): NAGVMQNPRHLVRRRGQEARLRCSPMKGHSHVYWYRQLPEEGLKFMVYLQKENIIDESGMPKERFSAEFPKEGPSILRIQQVVRGDSAAYFCASSPQSGRSTEAFFGQGTRLTVV.

A note on this clonotype: A read error may explain this, as a much larger clone is one base away. This sequence joins TRBV7-9 and TRBJ2-4, with D perhaps given as TRBD1 or TRBD2 (5 bases each). The CDR3 has 15 amino acids. CDR1 and CDR2 (germline): SEHNR, FQNEAQ (reference sequence). The V end lost 7 bases, the J end lost 2 bases, and 15 bases lay between the germline ends. The DNA of the CDR3 is TGTGCCAGCATGGGTGGGGGTTTTACCAAAAACATTCAGTACTTC. Translating gives CASMGGGFTKNIQYF.

At least ten counts were recorded for this clonotype. This CDR3 is CASSRSPAGGQETQYF. CDR3 in DNA: TGTGCCAGCAGCCGATCGCCAGCGGGGGGTCAAGAGACCCAGTACTTC. The J gene is TRBJ2-5, the V gene TRBV27; 9 bases are shared with TRBD2. The germline V gene encodes CDR1 MNHEY and CDR2 SMNVEV (reference sequence). This CDR3 is 16 amino acids long. Trimming at V came to 6 bases and at J to 2 bases, leaving 10 bases not matched to a gene.

This clonotype was counted at least ten times. This chain joins TRBV2 and TRBJ2-2; 7 nucleotides match TRBD2. V lost 8 bases, J lost 7 bases, and 1 base stayed unmatched. Per germline, CDR1 SNHLY and CDR2 FYNNEI. The CDR3 consists of 11 residues. Written as DNA, the CDR3 is TGTGCCAGCGGGAGGGACGGGGAGCTGTTTTTT. Amino acid sequence: CASGRDGELFF.

With regard to this clonotype: A much larger clone is a single base away; this may be a read error. The V call is TRBV29-1, the J call TRBJ2-2, with 8 nucleotides matching TRBD1. From germline, CDR1 is SQVTM and CDR2 ANQGSEA. The CDR3 loop spans 13 amino acids. CDR3 sequence reads: CSVDGQGRGELLF. CDR3 DNA sequence: TGCAGCGTCGACGGACAGGGACGAGGGGAGCTGCTTTTT.

This clonotype was detected ten times or more. V is TRBV28 and J is TRBJ2-4; D is possibly TRBD1 (6 bases). This CDR3 has 13 residues. In germline, CDR1 is MDHEN, CDR2 SYDVKM. V lost 5 bases, J lost 6 bases, and 11 bases lay in between. The CDR3 is CASSPGHGNIQYF. CDR3 nucleotide sequence: TGTGCCAGCAGTCCGGGACACGGAAACATTCAGTACTTC.

The V call is TRBV30, the J call TRBJ1-1; D is uncertain. The CDR3 is 14 residues long. With 3 bases removed from V and 5 bases from J, the gap between germline ends came to 16 bases. Per germline, CDR1 GTSNPN and CDR2 SVGIG (reference sequence). The DNA for the CDR3 is TGTGCCTGGAGCATTAAGGGTCCAGGAACTGAAGCTTTCTTT. This gives the protein CAWSIKGPGTEAFF. The variable domain in full, with the rest retrieved from reference TRBV30 and TRBJ1-1, is SQTIHQWPATLVQPVGSPLSLECTVEGTSNPNLYWYRQAAGRGLQLLFYSVGIGQISSEVPQNLSASRPQDRQFILSSKKLLLSDSGFYLCAWSIKGPGTEAFFGQGTRLTVV.

V is TRBV15 and J is TRBJ2-5; 7 bases are a match to TRBD1. The germline CDR1 and CDR2 sequences are LNHNV and YYDKDF (reference sequence). The J segment lost 3 bases and the V segment lost 5 bases, leaving 6 bases of the junction unmatched. The CDR3 spans 14 residues. The CDR3 DNA sequence: TGTGCCACCAGCCTCTCAACAGGGGAAGAGACCCAGTACTTC. Translated, it gives CATSLSTGEETQYF.

This clonotype was detected many times. V and J are TRBV12-3 or TRBV12-4 and TRBJ1-2; perhaps TRBD1 as D (6 bases). Trimming took 3 bases from V and 3 from J, leaving 17 bases between them. The CDR3 is 16 residues long. CDR3 loop: CASSFQTGFVDYGYTF. CDR3 nucleotides: TGTGCCAGCAGTTTCCAAACAGGGTTTGTGGACTATGGCTACACCTTC.

This clonotype was detected ten times or more. The chain links TRBV7-2 to TRBJ2-7, with D unclear. There are 14 residues in the CDR3. V was pared by 1 base and J by 0 bases, with 7 bases between. Germline lookup yields CDR1 SGHTA and CDR2 FQGNSA. The CDR3 here is CASSLGLSSYEQYF. The CDR3 bases are TGTGCCAGCAGCTTAGGACTTTCCTCCTACGAGCAGTACTTC.

There are a few counts of this clonotype. The rearrangement links TRBV7-3 to TRBJ1-6; weak D call: TRBD1 (5 bases). From germline, CDR1 is SGHTA and CDR2 FQGTGA. The CDR3 sequence is 13 residues long. V was shortened by 8 bases and J by 7 bases, with 12 bases between the two germline ends. In DNA form, the CDR3 reads TGTGCCAGCGGGGACGGGGCGAATTCACCCCTCCACTTT. Its protein product is CASGDGANSPLHF.

Ten or more counts support this clonotype. The chain joins TRBV10-1 to TRBJ2-5, with a weak D call TRBD1 (5 bases). The germline gives CDR1 WNHNN, CDR2 SYGVQD (reference sequence). The CDR3 is 13 amino acids. V was shortened by 5 bases and J by 3 bases, with 10 bases between the two germline ends. CDR3: CASSPTEKETQYF. The DNA of the CDR3 is TGCGCCAGCAGTCCGACAGAGAAAGAGACCCAGTACTTC.

This clonotype was observed a few times. The chain combines TRBV19 with TRBJ2-5; a possible D gene is TRBD2 (5 bases). The CDR3 is 17 residues long. Per germline, CDR1 LNHDA and CDR2 SQIVND (reference sequence). With 4 bases removed from V and 0 bases from J, the gap between germline ends came to 18 bases. The CDR3 here is CASSTPPGGRYQETQYF. The CDR3 DNA reads as TGTGCCAGTAGTACTCCCCCGGGCGGGCGGTACCAAGAGACCCAGTACTTC.

This clonotype was picked up many times. The chain is built from TRBV25-1 and TRBJ2-7; 10 bases map to TRBD1. The CDR3 contains 17 residues. CDR1 is MGHDK and CDR2 is SYGVNS in the germline V gene. Trimming cost V 3 bases and J 2 bases; bases outside gene matches: 10. In DNA, the CDR3 is TGTGCCAGCAGTGAGCAACCGGGACAGGGGTTCCCCTACGAGCAGTACTTC. It codes for CASSEQPGQGFPYEQYF.

This clonotype was detected only a few times. DNA for the CDR3: TGTGCCAGCAGTGGGAGACAGGGAAAGGGCTACACCTTC. This translates into CASSGRQGKGYTF. The chain has TRBV6-1 and TRBJ1-2; TRBD1 matches at 7 bases. The length of the CDR3 is 13 residues. The J segment lost 8 bases and the V segment lost 4 bases, leaving 7 bases of the junction unmatched. CDR1 and CDR2 from the germline V gene are MNHNS and SASEGT.

The chain couples TRBV20-1 to TRBJ2-1; D is unresolved. Germline V lookup: CDR1 DFQATT, CDR2 SNEGSKA (reference sequence). The V and J ends lost 5 bases and 2 bases respectively, with 13 bases between them. The CDR3 extends over 14 amino acids. CDR3 sequence (DNA): TGCAGTGCTCGAAGGACCTCCACCTACAATGAGCAGTTCTTC. This encodes CSARRTSTYNEQFF.

This clonotype has ten or more counts. The chain joins TRBV12-3 or TRBV12-4 to TRBJ1-5; the D gene is possibly TRBD1 (5 bases). The CDR3 length is 14 residues. Trimming left V 4 bases short and J 2 bases short, with 9 bases between. The CDR3 sequence: CASSSLRGNQPQHF. The DNA for the CDR3 is TGTGCCAGCAGTTCCCTCAGGGGCAATCAGCCCCAGCATTTT.

The V and J genes are TRBV19 and TRBJ2-5; a weak D match, TRBD1 (5 bases). This CDR3 spans 13 amino acids. Trimming took 3 bases from V and 9 from J, leaving 14 bases between them. The germline V gene has CDR1 LNHDA and CDR2 SQIVND (reference sequence). The CDR3, as DNA: TGTGCCAGTAGTATGCAGGGTTCCTGGGCCCAGTACTTC. Encoded protein: CASSMQGSWAQYF.

The sample holds many counts of this clonotype. The V gene is TRBV12-3 or TRBV12-4, the J gene TRBJ2-5; D is unclear. Between the trimmed V and J ends, which lost 2 bases and 3 bases, there was a span of 4 bases. This CDR3 spans 12 amino acids. Here the CDR3 reads CASSLLEETQYF. As DNA, the CDR3 is TGTGCCAGCAGTTTATTGGAAGAGACCCAGTACTTC.

In this sample, this clonotype turned up many times. The chain is built from TRBV6-1 and TRBJ2-1; D call uncertain. The CDR3 totals 14 residues. V dropped 6 bases and J dropped 4 bases, with 13 bases sitting between them. CDR1 and CDR2 from the germline V gene are MNHNS and SASEGT. The CDR3: CASRLPGRYNEQFF. The CDR3 DNA follows: TGTGCCAGCAGGCTTCCCGGCAGGTACAATGAGCAGTTCTTC.

The chain is built from TRBV7-9 and TRBJ2-7; the D gene is possibly TRBD1 (6 bases). Germline V gene lookup returns CDR1 SEHNR and CDR2 FQNEAQ (reference sequence). The CDR3 extends over 13 amino acids. Trimming left V 6 bases short and J 1 base short, with 10 bases between. For the CDR3, the DNA is TGTGCCAGCAGACCCGGACAGTCCTACGAGCAGTACTTC. Its protein product is CASRPGQSYEQYF.

CDR3 nucleotide sequence: TGTGCCATCAGTGATCTTGTGACAGGATACACCGGGGAGCTGTTTTTT. Protein: CAISDLVTGYTGELFF. The J gene is TRBJ2-2, the V gene TRBV10-3, with D perhaps matching TRBD1 (6 bases). CDR3 length equals 16 residues. Trimming removed 3 bases from V and 3 bases from J, with 14 bases in between. Germline values: CDR1 ENHRY, CDR2 SYGVKD.

Ten or more counts support this clonotype. The genes are TRBV20-1 and TRBJ2-3; D uncertain. In germline, CDR1 is DFQATT, CDR2 SNEGSKA (reference sequence). The CDR3 is made up of 13 amino acids. Trimming removed 0 bases from V and 1 base from J, with 5 bases in between. The CDR3 DNA sequence: TGCAGTGCTAGAGATTCGGGCACAGATACGCAGTATTTT. Residues: CSARDSGTDTQYF.

The chain couples TRBV20-1 to TRBJ2-7; the match to TRBD1 covers 8 bases. V lost 5 bases, J lost 6 bases, and 3 bases stayed unmatched. Germline CDR1 DFQATT, CDR2 SNEGSKA (reference sequence). This CDR3 is built from 11 residues. Here the CDR3 reads CSAWTGSEQYF. DNA for the CDR3: TGCAGTGCTTGGACAGGGAGCGAGCAGTACTTC.

This clonotype was counted ten times or more. The J gene is TRBJ1-1, the V gene TRBV20-1, with TRBD1 identical over 7 bases. The CDR3 loop spans 15 amino acids. In germline, CDR1 is DFQATT, CDR2 SNEGSKA (reference sequence). V lost 6 bases to trimming and J lost 5 bases; unmatched junction nucleotides: 15. The CDR3 DNA reads TGCAGTGCGCAGGACGTGAGGGGGCGACGGACTGAAGCTTTCTTT. Encoded protein: CSAQDVRGRRTEAFF.

The sample holds a few counts of this clonotype. CDR3 coding DNA: TGCAGTGCTAGAGTCGGTATTAGCAATCAGCCCCAGCATTTT. Protein: CSARVGISNQPQHF. The genes are TRBV20-1 and TRBJ1-5, with no clear D. V lost 1 base and J 0 bases, leaving 7 bases between the germline ends. The V gene's germline CDR1 is DFQATT and CDR2 SNEGSKA (reference sequence). This CDR3 has 14 residues.